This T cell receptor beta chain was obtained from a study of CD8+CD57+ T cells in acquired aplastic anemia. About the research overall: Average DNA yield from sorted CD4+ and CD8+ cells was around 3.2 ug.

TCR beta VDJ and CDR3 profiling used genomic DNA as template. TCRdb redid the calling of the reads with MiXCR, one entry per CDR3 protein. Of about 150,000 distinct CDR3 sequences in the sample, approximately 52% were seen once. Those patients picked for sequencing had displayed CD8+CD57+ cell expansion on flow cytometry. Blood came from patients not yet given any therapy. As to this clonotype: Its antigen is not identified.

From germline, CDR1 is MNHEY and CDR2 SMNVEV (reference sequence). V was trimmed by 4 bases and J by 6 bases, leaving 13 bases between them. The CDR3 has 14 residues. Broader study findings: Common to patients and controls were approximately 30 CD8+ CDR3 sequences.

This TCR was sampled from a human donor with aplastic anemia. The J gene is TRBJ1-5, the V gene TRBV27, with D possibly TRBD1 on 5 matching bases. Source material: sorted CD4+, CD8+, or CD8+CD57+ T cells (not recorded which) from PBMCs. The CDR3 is CASSSGTSSQPQHF. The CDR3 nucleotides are TGTGCCAGCAGTTCGGGGACCTCGAGTCAGCCCCAGCATTTT.